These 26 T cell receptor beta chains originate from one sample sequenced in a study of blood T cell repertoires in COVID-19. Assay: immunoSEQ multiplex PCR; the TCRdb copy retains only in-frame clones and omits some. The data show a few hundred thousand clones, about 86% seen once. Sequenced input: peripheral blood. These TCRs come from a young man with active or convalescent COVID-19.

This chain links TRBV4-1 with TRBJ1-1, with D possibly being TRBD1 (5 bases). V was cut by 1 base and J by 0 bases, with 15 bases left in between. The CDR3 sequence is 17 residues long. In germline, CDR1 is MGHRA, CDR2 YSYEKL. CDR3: CASSQGRGSVLNTEAFF. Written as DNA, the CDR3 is TGCGCCAGCAGCCAAGGGAGGGGTTCCGTCTTGAACACTGAAGCTTTCTTT.

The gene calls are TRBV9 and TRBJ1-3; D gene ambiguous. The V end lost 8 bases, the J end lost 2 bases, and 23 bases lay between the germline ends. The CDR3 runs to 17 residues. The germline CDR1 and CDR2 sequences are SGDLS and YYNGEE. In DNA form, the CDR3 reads TGTGCCAGTCAAAAAAATAATAGAGAAGTTCCTGGAAACACCATATATTTT. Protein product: CASQKNNREVPGNTIYF.

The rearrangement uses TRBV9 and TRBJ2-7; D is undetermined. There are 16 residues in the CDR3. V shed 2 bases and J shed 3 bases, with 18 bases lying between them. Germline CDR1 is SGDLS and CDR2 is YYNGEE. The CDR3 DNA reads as TGTGCCAGCAGCGTCGACCCCGCCGACACAATCTACGAGCAGTACTTC. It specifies CASSVDPADTIYEQYF.

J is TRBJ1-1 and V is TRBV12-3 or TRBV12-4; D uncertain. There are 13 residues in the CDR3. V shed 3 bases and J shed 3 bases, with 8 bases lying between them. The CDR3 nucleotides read TGTGCCAGCAGTTTCACAGAATACACTGAAGCTTTCTTT. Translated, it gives CASSFTEYTEAFF.

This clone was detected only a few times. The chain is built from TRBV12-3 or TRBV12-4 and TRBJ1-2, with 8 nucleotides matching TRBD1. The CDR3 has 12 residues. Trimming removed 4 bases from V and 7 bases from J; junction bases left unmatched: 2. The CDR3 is CASSSGTGGYTF. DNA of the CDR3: TGTGCCAGCAGTTCCGGGACAGGTGGCTACACCTTC.

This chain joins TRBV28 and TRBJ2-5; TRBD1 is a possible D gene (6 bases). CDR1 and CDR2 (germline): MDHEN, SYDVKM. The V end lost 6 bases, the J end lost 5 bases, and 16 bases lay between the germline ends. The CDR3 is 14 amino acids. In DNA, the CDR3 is TGTGCCAGCAGCGCTGGACAGACGGGCGAGACCCAGTACTTC. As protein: CASSAGQTGETQYF.

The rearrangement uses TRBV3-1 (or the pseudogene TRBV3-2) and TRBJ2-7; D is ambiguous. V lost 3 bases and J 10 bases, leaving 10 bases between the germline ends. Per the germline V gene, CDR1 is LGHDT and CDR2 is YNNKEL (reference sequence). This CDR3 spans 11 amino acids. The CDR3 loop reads CASSQYREQYF. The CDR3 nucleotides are TGTGCCAGCAGCCAGTACAGAGAACAGTACTTC.

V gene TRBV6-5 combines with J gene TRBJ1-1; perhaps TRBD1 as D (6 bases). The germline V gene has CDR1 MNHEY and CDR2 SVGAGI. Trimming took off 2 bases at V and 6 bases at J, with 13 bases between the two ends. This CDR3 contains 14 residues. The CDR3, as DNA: TGTGCCAGCAGTTACCAGGGGCGGAGCGCTGAAGCTTTCTTT. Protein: CASSYQGRSAEAFF.

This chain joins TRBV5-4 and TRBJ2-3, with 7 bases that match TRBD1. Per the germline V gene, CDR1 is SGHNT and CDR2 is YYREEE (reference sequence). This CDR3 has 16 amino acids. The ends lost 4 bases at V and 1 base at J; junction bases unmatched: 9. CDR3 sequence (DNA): TGTGCCAGCAGCGCCGGAGTTACAGGGGGCACAGATACGCAGTATTTT. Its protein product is CASSAGVTGGTDTQYF.

CDR3 in amino acids: CASSTGTGGAGELFF. The DNA for the CDR3 is TGTGCCAGCAGCACCGGGACAGGGGGAGCCGGGGAGCTGTTTTTT. V and J are TRBV6-4 and TRBJ2-2; 11 nucleotides match TRBD1. Per the germline V gene, CDR1 is MRHNA and CDR2 is SNTAGT. The V gene end was trimmed by 6 bases and the J gene end by 6 bases; junction bases not matched to a gene: 6. This CDR3 spans 15 amino acids.

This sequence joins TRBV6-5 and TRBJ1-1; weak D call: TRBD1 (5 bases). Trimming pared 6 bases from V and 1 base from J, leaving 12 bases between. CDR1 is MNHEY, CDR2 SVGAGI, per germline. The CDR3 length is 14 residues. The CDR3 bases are TGTGCCAGCAGGGCCCAGGGTGGGAACACTGAAGCTTTCTTT. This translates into CASRAQGGNTEAFF.

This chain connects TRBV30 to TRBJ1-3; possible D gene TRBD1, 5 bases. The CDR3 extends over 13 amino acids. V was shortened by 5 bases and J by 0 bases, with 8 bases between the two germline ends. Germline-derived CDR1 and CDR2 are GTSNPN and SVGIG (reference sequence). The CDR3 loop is CAWDTGSGNTIYF. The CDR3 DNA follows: TGTGCCTGGGACACAGGCTCTGGAAACACCATATATTTT.

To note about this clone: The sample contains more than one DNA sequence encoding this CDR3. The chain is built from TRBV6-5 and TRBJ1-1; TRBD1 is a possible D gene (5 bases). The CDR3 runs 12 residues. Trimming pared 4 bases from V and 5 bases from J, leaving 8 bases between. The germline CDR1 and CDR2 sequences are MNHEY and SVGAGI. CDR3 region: CASSSGGTEAFF. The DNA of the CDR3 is TGTGCCAGCAGTTCGGGGGGTACTGAAGCTTTCTTT.

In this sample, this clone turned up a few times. The CDR3 protein is CASSSGGETQYF. The CDR3 nucleotides read TGTGCCAGCAGCTCGGGGGGGGAGACCCAGTACTTC. The V gene is TRBV5-4, the J gene TRBJ2-5, with 8 bases aligning to TRBD2. Germline V CDR1 and CDR2: SGHNT, YYREEE (reference sequence). CDR3 length equals 12 residues. J gave up 5 bases and V 3 bases, and 0 bases lay outside the gene matches.

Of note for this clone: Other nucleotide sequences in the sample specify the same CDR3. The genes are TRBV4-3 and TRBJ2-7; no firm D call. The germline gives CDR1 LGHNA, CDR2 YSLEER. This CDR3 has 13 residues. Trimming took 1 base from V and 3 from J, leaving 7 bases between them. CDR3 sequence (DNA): TGCGCCAGCAGCCAAGGAGCAGGCTACGAGCAGTACTTC. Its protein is CASSQGAGYEQYF.

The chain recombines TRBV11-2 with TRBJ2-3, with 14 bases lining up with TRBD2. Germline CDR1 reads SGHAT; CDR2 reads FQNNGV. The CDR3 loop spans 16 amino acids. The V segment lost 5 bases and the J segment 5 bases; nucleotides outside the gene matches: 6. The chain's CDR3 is CASSPGLAGVGDTQYF. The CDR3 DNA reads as TGTGCCAGCAGCCCGGGACTAGCGGGAGTCGGAGATACGCAGTATTTT. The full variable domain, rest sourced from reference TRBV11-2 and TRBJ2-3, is EAGVAQSPRYKIIEKRQSVAFWCNPISGHATLYWYQQILGQGPKLLIQFQNNGVVDDSQLPKDRFSAERLKGVDSTLKIQPAKLEDSAVYLCASSPGLAGVGDTQYFGPGTRLTVL.

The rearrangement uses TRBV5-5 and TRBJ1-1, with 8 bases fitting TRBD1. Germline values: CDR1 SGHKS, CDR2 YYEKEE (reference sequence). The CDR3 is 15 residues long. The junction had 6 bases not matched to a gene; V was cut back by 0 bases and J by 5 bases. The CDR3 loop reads CASSLATGGVTEAFF. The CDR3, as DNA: TGTGCCAGCAGCTTGGCAACAGGGGGTGTTACTGAAGCTTTCTTT.

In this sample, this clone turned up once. The CDR3 protein is CASSQVYPSPSTDTQYF. The DNA of the CDR3 is TGCGCCAGCAGCCAAGTTTATCCGTCTCCTAGCACAGATACGCAGTATTTT. The V and J genes are TRBV4-1 and TRBJ2-3; no clear D. Trimming pared 1 base from V and 0 bases from J, leaving 14 bases between. Germline V gene sequence: CDR1 MGHRA, CDR2 YSYEKL. This CDR3 region has 17 residues.

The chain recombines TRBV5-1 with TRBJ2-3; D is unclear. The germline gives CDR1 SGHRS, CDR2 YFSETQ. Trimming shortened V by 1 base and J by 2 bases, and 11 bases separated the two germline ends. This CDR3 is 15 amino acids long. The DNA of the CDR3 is TGCGCCAGCAGCTTGTGGAGCTCTATCACAGATACGCAGTATTTT. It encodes CASSLWSSITDTQYF. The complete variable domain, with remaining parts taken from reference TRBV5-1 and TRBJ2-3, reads KAGVTQTPRYLIKTRGQQVTLSCSPISGHRSVSWYQQTPGQGLQFLFEYFSETQRNKGNFPGRFSGRQFSNSRSEMNVSTLELGDSALYLCASSLWSSITDTQYFGPGTRLTVL.

This chain's CDR3 is CASSPYFTGTGNTIYF. The DNA of the CDR3 is TGTGCCAGCAGCCCCTACTTTACAGGGACGGGAAACACCATATATTTT. This chain joins TRBV11-2 and TRBJ1-3; weak D call: TRBD1 (6 bases). The V end lost 5 bases, the J end lost 4 bases, and 18 bases lay between the germline ends. The length of the CDR3 is 16 residues. The V gene's germline CDR1 is SGHAT and CDR2 FQNNGV.

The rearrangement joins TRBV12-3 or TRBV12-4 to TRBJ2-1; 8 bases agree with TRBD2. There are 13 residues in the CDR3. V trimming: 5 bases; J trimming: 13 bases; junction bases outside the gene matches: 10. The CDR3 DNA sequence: TGTGCCAGCAGTAGCCCGGGACTAGTGAACCAGTTCTTC. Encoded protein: CASSSPGLVNQFF.

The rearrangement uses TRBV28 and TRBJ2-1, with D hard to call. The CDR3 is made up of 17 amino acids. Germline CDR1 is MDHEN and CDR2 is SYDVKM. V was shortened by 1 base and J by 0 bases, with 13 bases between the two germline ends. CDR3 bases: TGTGCCAGCAGTTTATTGGTGGCCCTCAGCTCCTACAATGAGCAGTTCTTC. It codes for CASSLLVALSSYNEQFF. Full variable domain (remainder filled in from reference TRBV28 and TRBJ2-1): DVKVTQSSRYLVKRTGEKVFLECVQDMDHENMFWYRQDPGLGLRLIYFSYDVKMKEKGDIPEGYSVSREKKERFSLILESASTNQTSMYLCASSLLVALSSYNEQFFGPGTRLTVL.

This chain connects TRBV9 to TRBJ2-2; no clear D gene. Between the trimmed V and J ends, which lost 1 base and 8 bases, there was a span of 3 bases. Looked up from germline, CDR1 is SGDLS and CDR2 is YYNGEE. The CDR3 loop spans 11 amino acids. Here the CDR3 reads CASSVSGELFF. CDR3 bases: TGTGCCAGCAGCGTATCTGGGGAGCTGTTTTTT.

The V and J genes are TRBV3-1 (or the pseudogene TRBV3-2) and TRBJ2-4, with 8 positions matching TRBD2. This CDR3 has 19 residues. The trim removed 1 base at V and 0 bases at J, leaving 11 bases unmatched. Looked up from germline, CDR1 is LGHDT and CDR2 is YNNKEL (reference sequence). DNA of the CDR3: TGTGCCAGCAGCCAAGTCTTAGCGGGAAGCGGTATAGCCAAAAACATTCAGTACTTC. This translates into CASSQVLAGSGIAKNIQYF.

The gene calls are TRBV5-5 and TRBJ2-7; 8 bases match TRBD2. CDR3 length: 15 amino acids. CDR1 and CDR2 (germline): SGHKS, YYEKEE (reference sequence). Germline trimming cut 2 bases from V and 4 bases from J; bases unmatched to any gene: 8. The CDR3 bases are TGTGCCAGCAGCTTCTCGGTAGCGGGGATTTACGAGCAGTACTTC. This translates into CASSFSVAGIYEQYF.

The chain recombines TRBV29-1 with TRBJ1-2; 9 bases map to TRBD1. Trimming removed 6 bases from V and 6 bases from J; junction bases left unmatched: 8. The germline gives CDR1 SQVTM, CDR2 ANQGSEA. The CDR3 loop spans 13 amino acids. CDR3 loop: CSVRDRDMNGYTF. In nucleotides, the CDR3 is TGCAGCGTGAGGGACAGGGATATGAATGGCTACACCTTC.